The 7 T cell receptor beta chains below all came from one sample that was sequenced in a study of T cell responses to AZD1222 COVID-19 vaccine. Profiling relied on immunoSEQ multiplex PCR, and the TCRdb table lists in-frame clones only, not all of them. The sample has about 140,000 clones, under 95% seen once. The source was peripheral blood, collected on day 0 of AZD1222 vaccination. The receptors stem from an adult in good health.

This clone was counted a single time. The chain carries TRBV6-1 and TRBJ2-7; D tentatively reads TRBD1 or TRBD2 (5 bases each). The CDR3 runs 14 residues. Trimming removed 0 bases at V and 6 bases at J, with 12 bases between. Germline-derived CDR1 and CDR2 are MNHNS and SASEGT. This CDR3 reads CASSEAGTSAEQYF. For the CDR3, the DNA is TGTGCCAGCAGTGAAGCAGGGACCTCCGCCGAGCAGTACTTC.

This chain links TRBV28 with TRBJ2-1; D perhaps matches TRBD1 (6 bases). This CDR3 is 15 amino acids long. With 2 bases removed from V and 8 bases from J, the gap between germline ends came to 16 bases. CDR1 is MDHEN, CDR2 SYDVKM, per germline. CDR3 loop: CASSLVSRGRDEQFF. The CDR3 DNA is TGTGCCAGCAGTTTAGTCAGCAGGGGTAGGGATGAGCAGTTCTTC.

Comment on this clone: Other DNA variants within this sample encode the same CDR3. V gene TRBV19 combines with J gene TRBJ2-1; D not certain. V lost 3 bases, J lost 5 bases, and 8 bases lay in between. CDR1 is LNHDA, CDR2 SQIVND, per germline (reference sequence). CDR3 length: 13 amino acids. In DNA, the CDR3 is TGTGCCAGTAGTATTAGGTTGGACAATGAGCAGTTCTTC. Translated, it gives CASSIRLDNEQFF. The full variable domain, completed using reference TRBV19 and TRBJ2-1, is DGGITQSPKYLFRKEGQNVTLSCEQNLNHDAMYWYRQDPGQGLRLIYYSQIVNDFQKGDIAEGYSVSREKKESFPLTVTSAQKNPTAFYLCASSIRLDNEQFFGPGTRLTVL.

The chain joins TRBV7-9 to TRBJ1-1, with D hard to call. This CDR3 spans 13 amino acids. CDR1 is SEHNR and CDR2 is FQNEAQ in the germline V gene (reference sequence). V was shortened by 1 base and J by 6 bases, with 9 bases between the two germline ends. CDR3 nucleotides: TGTGCCAGCAGCTTAGGAGGGTACCCTGAAGCTTTCTTT. Protein: CASSLGGYPEAFF.

The chain is built from TRBV27 and TRBJ2-7; D is possibly TRBD2 (5 bases). The length of the CDR3 is 13 residues. Trimming left V 5 bases short and J 3 bases short, with 11 bases between. Germline loops: CDR1 MNHEY, CDR2 SMNVEV (reference sequence). The CDR3 loop reads CASSIPGSYEQYF. As DNA, the CDR3 is TGTGCCAGCAGTATCCCGGGAAGCTACGAGCAGTACTTC.

The chain links TRBV6-5 to TRBJ2-3; no reliable D call. CDR1 and CDR2 (germline): MNHEY, SVGAGI. Trimming cost V 6 bases and J 1 base, with 8 bases left between them. CDR3 size: 13 residues. CDR3 DNA sequence: TGTGCCAGCAGCGGTCCGGGCACAGATACGCAGTATTTT. Amino acids: CASSGPGTDTQYF.

V and J are TRBV15 and TRBJ1-6; 8 bases fit TRBD1. This CDR3 contains 14 residues. The trim removed 6 bases at V and 7 bases at J, leaving 5 bases unmatched. From germline, CDR1 is LNHNV and CDR2 YYDKDF (reference sequence). The CDR3 DNA follows: TGTGCCACCAGGGACAGGGTCCCAAATTCACCCCTCCACTTT. This translates into CATRDRVPNSPLHF.